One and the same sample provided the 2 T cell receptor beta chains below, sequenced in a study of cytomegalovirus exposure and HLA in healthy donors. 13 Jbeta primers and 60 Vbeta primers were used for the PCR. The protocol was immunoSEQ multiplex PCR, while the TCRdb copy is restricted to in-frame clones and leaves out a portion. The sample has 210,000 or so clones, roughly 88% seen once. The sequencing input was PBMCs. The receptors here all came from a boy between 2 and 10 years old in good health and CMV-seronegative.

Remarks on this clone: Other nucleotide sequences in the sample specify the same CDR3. The CDR3 protein is CASSLGSSGNTIYF. In DNA, the CDR3 is TGTGCCAGCAGCTTAGGTAGCTCTGGAAACACCATATATTTT. The chain uses TRBV7-8 and TRBJ1-3; D is undetermined. Trimming removed 1 base from V and 0 bases from J, with 4 bases in between. Germline lookup yields CDR1 SGHVS and CDR2 FQNEAQ. CDR3 size: 14 residues.

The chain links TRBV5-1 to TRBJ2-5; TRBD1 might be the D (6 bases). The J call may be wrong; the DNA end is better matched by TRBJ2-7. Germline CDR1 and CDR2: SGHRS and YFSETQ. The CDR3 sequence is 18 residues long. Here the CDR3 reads CASSLVKGVGAISYEQYF. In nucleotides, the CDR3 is TGCGCCAGCAGCTTGGTCAAGGGGGTGGGGGCGATCTCCTACGAGCAGTACTTC.